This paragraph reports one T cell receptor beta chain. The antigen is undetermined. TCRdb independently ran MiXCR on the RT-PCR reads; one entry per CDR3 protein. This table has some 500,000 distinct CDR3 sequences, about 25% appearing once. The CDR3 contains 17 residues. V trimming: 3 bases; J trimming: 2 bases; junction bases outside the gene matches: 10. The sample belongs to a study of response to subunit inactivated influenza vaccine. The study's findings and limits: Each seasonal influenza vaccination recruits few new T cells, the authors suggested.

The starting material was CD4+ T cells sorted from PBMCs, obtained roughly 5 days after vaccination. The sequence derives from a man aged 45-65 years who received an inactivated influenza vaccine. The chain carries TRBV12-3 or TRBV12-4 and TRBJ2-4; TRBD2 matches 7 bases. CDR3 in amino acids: CASSFRPDGRSKNIQYF. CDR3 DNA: TGTGCCAGCAGTTTTCGTCCGGACGGGAGGTCCAAAAACATTCAGTACTTC.